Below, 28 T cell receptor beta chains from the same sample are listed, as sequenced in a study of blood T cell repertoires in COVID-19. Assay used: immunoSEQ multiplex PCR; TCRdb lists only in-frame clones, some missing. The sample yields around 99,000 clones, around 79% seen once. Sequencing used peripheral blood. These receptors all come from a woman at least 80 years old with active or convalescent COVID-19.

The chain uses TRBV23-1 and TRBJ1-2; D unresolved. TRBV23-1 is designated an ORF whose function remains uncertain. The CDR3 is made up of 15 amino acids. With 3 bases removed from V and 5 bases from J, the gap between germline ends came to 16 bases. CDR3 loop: CASSHGPYRSYGYTF. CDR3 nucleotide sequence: TGCGCCAGCAGTCATGGGCCGTACCGTTCATATGGCTACACCTTC.

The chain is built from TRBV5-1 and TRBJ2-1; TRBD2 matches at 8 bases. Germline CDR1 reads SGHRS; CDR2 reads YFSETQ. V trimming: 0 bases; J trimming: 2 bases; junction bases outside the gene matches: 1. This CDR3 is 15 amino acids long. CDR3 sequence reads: CASSLVAGPYNEQFF. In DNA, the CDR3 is TGCGCCAGCAGCTTGGTAGCGGGACCCTACAATGAGCAGTTCTTC.

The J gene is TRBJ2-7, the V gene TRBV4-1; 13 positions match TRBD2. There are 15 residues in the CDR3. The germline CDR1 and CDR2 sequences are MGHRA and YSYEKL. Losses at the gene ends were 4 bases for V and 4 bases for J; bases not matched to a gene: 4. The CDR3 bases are TGCGCCAGCAGCCGGACTAGCGGGAGTAGGTACGAGCAGTACTTC. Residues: CASSRTSGSRYEQYF.

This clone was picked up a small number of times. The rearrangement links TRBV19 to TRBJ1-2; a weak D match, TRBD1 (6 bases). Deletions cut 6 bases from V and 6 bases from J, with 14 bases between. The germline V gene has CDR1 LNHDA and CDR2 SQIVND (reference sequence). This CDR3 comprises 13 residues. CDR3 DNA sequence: TGTGCCAGTAGAGAACAGGGTGTCGATGGCTACACCTTC. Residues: CASREQGVDGYTF.

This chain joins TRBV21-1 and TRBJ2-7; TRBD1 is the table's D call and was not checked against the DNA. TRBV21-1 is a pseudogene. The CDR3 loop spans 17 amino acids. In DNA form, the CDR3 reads TGTGCCAGCAGCAAAAGCCCTGACAGGGGGCGAAAAAACGAGCAGTACTTC. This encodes CASSKSPDRGRKNEQYF.

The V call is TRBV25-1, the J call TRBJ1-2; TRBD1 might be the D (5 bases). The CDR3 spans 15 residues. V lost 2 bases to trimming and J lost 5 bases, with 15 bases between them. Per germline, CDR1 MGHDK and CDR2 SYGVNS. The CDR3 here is CASSERTRRGYGYTF. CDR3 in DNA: TGTGCCAGCAGTGAAAGGACCCGCCGGGGGTATGGCTACACCTTC.

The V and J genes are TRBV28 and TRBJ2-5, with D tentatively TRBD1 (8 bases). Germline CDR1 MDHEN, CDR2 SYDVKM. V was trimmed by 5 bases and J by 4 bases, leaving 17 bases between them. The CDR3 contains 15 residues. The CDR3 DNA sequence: TGTGCCAGCAGTGAAAGGACAGGGAGGGGAGAGACCCAGTACTTC. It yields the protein CASSERTGRGETQYF.

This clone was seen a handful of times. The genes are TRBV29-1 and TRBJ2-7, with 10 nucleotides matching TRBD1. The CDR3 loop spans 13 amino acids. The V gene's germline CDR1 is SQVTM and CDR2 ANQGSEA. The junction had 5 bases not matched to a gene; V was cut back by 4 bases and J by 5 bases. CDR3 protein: CSVVRTGGDEQYF. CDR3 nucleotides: TGCAGCGTTGTCCGGACAGGGGGTGACGAGCAGTACTTC.

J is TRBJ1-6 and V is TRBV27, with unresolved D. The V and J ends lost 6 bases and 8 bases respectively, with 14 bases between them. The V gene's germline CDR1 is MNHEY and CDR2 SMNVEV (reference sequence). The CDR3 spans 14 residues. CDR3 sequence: CASRVPTGDSPLHF. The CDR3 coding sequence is TGTGCCAGCAGGGTCCCCACGGGTGATTCACCCCTCCACTTT.

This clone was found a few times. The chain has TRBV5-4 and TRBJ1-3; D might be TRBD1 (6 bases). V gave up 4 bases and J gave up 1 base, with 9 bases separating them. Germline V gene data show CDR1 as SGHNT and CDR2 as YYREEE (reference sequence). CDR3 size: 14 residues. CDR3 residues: CASSRTDSGNTIYF. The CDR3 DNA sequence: TGTGCCAGCAGCCGGACAGATTCTGGAAACACCATATATTTT.

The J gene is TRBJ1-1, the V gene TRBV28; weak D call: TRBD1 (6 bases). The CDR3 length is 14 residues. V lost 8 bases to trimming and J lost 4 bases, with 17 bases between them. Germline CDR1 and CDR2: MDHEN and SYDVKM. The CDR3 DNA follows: TGTGCCAGCGGCGGGGGGCTCTGGGGCACTGAAGCTTTCTTT. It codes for CASGGGLWGTEAFF.

The CDR3 region is CASSFSGTGGPTRTF. The CDR3 DNA reads TGTGCCAGCAGCTTTTCTGGGACAGGGGGCCCGACCCGCACCTTC. The chain carries TRBV7-9 and TRBJ1-2, with TRBD1 identical over 12 bases. The CDR3 runs to 15 residues. Germline CDR1 and CDR2: SEHNR and FQNEAQ (reference sequence). J lost 13 bases, V lost 3 bases, and 12 bases had no gene match. Complete variable domain (other parts from reference TRBV7-9 and TRBJ1-2): DTGVSQNPRHKITKRGQNVTFRCDPISEHNRLYWYRQTLGQGPEFLTYFQNEAQLEKSRLLSDRFSAERPKGSFSTLEIQRTEQGDSAMYLCASSFSGTGGPTRTFGSGTRLTVV.

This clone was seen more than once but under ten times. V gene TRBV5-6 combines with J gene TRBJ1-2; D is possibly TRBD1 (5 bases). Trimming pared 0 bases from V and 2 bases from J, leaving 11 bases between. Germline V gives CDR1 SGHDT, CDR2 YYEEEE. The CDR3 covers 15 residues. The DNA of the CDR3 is TGTGCCAGCAGCTTGGGCTACTGGACAAACTATGGCTACACCTTC. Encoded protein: CASSLGYWTNYGYTF. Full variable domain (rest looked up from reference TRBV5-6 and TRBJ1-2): DAGVTQSPTHLIKTRGQQVTLRCSPKSGHDTVSWYQQALGQGPQFIFQYYEEEERQRGNFPDRFSGHQFPNYSSELNVNALLLGDSALYLCASSLGYWTNYGYTFGSGTRLTVV.

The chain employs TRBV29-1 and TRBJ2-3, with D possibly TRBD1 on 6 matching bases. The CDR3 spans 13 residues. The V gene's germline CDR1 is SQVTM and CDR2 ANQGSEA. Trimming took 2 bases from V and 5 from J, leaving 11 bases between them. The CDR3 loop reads CSVETGFRDTQYF. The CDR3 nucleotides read TGCAGCGTTGAAACAGGGTTCCGAGATACGCAGTATTTT.

In nucleotides, the CDR3 is TGTGCCAGCAGCTTAGGAGGGGATGCGCAGTATTTT. This codes for CASSLGGDAQYF. The chain has TRBV7-3 and TRBJ2-3; perhaps TRBD2 as D (6 bases). The V end lost 2 bases, the J end lost 10 bases, and 10 bases lay between the germline ends. Germline V gene data show CDR1 as SGHTA and CDR2 as FQGTGA. CDR3 size: 12 residues. Full variable domain (remainder filled in from reference TRBV7-3 and TRBJ2-3): GAGVSQTPSNKVTEKGKYVELRCDPISGHTALYWYRQSLGQGPEFLIYFQGTGAADDSGLPNDRFFAVRPEGSVSTLKIQRTERGDSAVYLCASSLGGDAQYFGPGTRLTVL.

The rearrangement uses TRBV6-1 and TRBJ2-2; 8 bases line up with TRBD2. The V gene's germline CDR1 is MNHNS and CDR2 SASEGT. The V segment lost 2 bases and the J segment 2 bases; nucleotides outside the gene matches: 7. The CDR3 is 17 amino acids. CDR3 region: CASSENPGLGNTGELFF. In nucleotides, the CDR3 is TGTGCCAGCAGTGAAAACCCGGGACTAGGTAACACCGGGGAGCTGTTTTTT.

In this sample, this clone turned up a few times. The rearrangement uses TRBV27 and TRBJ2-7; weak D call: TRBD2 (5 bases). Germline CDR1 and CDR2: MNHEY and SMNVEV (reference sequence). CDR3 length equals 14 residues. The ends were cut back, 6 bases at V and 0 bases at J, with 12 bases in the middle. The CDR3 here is CASSPGLRSYEQYF. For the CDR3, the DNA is TGTGCCAGCAGCCCAGGACTTCGCTCCTACGAGCAGTACTTC.

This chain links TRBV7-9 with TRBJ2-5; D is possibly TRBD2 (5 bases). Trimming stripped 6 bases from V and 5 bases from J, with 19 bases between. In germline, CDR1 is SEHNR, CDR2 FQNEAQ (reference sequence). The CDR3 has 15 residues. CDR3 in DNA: TGTGCCAGCAGTGCTAAGTCCGGGGAGCGGGAGACCCAGTACTTC. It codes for CASSAKSGERETQYF. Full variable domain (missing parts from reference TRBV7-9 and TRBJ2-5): DTGVSQNPRHKITKRGQNVTFRCDPISEHNRLYWYRQTLGQGPEFLTYFQNEAQLEKSRLLSDRFSAERPKGSFSTLEIQRTEQGDSAMYLCASSAKSGERETQYFGPGTRLLVL.

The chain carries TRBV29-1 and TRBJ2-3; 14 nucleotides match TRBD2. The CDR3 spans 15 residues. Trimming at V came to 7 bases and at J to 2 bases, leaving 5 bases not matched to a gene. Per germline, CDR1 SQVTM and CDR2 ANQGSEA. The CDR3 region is CSAPGLAGATDTQYF. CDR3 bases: TGCAGCGCCCCGGGACTAGCGGGGGCCACAGATACGCAGTATTTT.

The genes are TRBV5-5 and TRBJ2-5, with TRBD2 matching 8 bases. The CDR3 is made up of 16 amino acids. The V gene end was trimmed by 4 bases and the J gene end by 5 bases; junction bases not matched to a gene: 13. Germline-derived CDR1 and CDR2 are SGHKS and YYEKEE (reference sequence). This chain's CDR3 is CASSHQLAAFGETQYF. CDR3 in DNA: TGTGCCAGCAGCCATCAACTAGCGGCGTTTGGGGAGACCCAGTACTTC.

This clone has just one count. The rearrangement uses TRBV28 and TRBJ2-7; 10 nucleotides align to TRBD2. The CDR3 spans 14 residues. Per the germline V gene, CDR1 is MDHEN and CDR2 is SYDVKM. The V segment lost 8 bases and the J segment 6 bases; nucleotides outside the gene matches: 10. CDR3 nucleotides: TGTGCCAGCTGCCTAGCGGGAGCTGGGCGCGAGCAGTACTTC. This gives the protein CASCLAGAGREQYF.

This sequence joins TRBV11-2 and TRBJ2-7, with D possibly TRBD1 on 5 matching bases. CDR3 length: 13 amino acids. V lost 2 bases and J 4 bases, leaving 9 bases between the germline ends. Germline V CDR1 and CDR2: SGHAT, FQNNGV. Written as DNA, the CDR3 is TGTGCCAGCAGCTTACGACAGTTATACGAGCAGTACTTC. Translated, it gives CASSLRQLYEQYF.

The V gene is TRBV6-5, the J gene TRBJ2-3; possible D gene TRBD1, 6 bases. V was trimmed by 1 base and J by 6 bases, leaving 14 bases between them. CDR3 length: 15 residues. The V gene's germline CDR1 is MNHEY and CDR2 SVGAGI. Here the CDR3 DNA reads TGTGCCAGCAGTTACTTTGGGGGCGGAGAGGATACGCAGTATTTT. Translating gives CASSYFGGGEDTQYF.

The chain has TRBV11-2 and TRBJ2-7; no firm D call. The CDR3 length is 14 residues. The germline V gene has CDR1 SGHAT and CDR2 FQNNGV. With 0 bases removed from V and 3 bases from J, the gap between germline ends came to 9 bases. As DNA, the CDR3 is TGTGCCAGCAGCTTAGATGGGCCGGACTACGAGCAGTACTTC. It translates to CASSLDGPDYEQYF.

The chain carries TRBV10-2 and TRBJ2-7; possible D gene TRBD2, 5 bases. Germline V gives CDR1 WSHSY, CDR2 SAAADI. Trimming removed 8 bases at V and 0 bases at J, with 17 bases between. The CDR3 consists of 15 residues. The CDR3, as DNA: TGCGCCAGCGGCGAACCAGCGGTTCCCTCCTACGAGCAGTACTTC. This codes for CASGEPAVPSYEQYF.

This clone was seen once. The CDR3 region is CASSPGPGQGAKNIQYF. CDR3 DNA sequence: TGTGCCAGCAGTCCGGGCCCGGGACAGGGAGCCAAAAACATTCAGTACTTC. V gene TRBV27 combines with J gene TRBJ2-4; TRBD1 agrees at 9 bases. Germline-derived CDR1 and CDR2 are MNHEY and SMNVEV (reference sequence). The CDR3 is made up of 17 amino acids. Trimming removed 5 bases from V and 0 bases from J; junction bases left unmatched: 8.

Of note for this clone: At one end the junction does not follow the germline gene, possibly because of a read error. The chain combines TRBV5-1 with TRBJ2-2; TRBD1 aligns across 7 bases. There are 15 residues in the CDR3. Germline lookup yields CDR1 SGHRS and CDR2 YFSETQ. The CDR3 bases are TGTGCCAGCAGCTTACAGGGGTATGGGACCGGGGAGCTGTTTTTT. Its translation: CASSLQGYGTGELFF.

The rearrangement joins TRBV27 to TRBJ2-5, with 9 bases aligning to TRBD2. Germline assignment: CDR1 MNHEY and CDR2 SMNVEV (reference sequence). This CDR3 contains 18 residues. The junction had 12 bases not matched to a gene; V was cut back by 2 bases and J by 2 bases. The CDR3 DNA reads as TGTGCCAGCAGTTTAAGGGGGACTAGCCGATGGAAACAAGAGACCCAGTACTTC. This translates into CASSLRGTSRWKQETQYF.